This entry lists 16 T cell receptor beta chains sequenced from one sample in a study of shared clonotypes between healthy human individuals. TCRdb keeps only in-frame clones here, not all; method: immunoSEQ multiplex PCR. This sample has 450,000 to 650,000 clones, with about 80% found just once. Sample: PBMCs. The receptor source for this set is a middle-aged woman in good health. Some clones in this sample may be carry-over from other donors' samples.

The chain joins TRBV4-2 to TRBJ2-1, with 16 bases matching TRBD2. CDR1 is LGHNA, CDR2 YNFKEQ, per germline. Trimming at V came to 2 bases and at J to 8 bases, leaving 6 bases not matched to a gene. This CDR3 comprises 17 residues. The CDR3 loop reads CASSQTGTSGRVDEQFF. The CDR3, as DNA: TGTGCCAGCAGCCAAACTGGGACTAGCGGGAGGGTCGATGAGCAGTTCTTC.

The chain combines TRBV6-4 with TRBJ2-3; weak D call: TRBD2 (5 bases). CDR3 length: 14 amino acids. Looked up from germline, CDR1 is MRHNA and CDR2 is SNTAGT. The V gene lost 3 bases and the J gene lost 2 bases, with 9 bases spanning the gap. The CDR3 DNA follows: TGTGCCAGCAGTGAGAGCGGAGACACAGATACGCAGTATTTT. It specifies CASSESGDTDTQYF.

The rearrangement joins TRBV27 to TRBJ1-1; TRBD1 matches 11 bases. Trimming took 0 bases from V and 4 from J; bases not matched to a gene: 1. This CDR3 has 15 amino acids. The germline V gene has CDR1 MNHEY and CDR2 SMNVEV (reference sequence). For the CDR3, the DNA is TGTGCCAGCAGTTTATCTGGACAGGGGGCCACTGAAGCTTTCTTT. Protein: CASSLSGQGATEAFF.

The chain has TRBV4-1 and TRBJ2-7; 7 nucleotides line up with TRBD2. V lost 3 bases and J lost 5; bases outside the gene matches: 13. Germline V gene data show CDR1 as MGHRA and CDR2 as YSYEKL. The CDR3 totals 16 residues. The CDR3 is CASSHPGREWDDEQYF. CDR3 bases: TGCGCCAGCAGCCACCCAGGGCGGGAGTGGGACGACGAGCAGTACTTC.

The genes are TRBV9 and TRBJ2-5; the D call may be TRBD1 or TRBD2 (5 bases each). Germline loops: CDR1 SGDLS, CDR2 YYNGEE. There are 16 residues in the CDR3. V shed 2 bases and J shed 1 base, with 15 bases lying between them. CDR3 DNA: TGTGCCAGCAGCGTTGGGGATTCGAGGGGCCAAGAGACCCAGTACTTC. As protein: CASSVGDSRGQETQYF.

The chain joins TRBV27 to TRBJ2-5; 7 nucleotides align to TRBD2. V shed 3 bases, J shed 5 bases, and the junction held 9 bases outside the gene matches. The CDR3 runs to 15 residues. Germline lookup yields CDR1 MNHEY and CDR2 SMNVEV (reference sequence). The CDR3 coding sequence is TGTGCCAGCAGTTTCGGGGGAGGGCCTCGTGAGACCCAGTACTTC. Translation gives CASSFGGGPRETQYF.

The chain joins TRBV7-2 to TRBJ1-2; D unclear. V lost 4 bases and J 7 bases, leaving 19 bases between the germline ends. CDR1 SGHTA and CDR2 FQGNSA come from the germline V gene. The CDR3 sequence is 15 residues long. The CDR3 protein is CASSSPGGQVGGYTF. The DNA for the CDR3 is TGTGCCAGCAGCTCCCCAGGAGGGCAGGTTGGTGGCTACACCTTC.

The chain combines TRBV7-3 with TRBJ2-7, with 10 bases aligning to TRBD1. The CDR3 loop spans 15 amino acids. The germline CDR1 and CDR2 sequences are SGHTA and FQGTGA. V lost 4 bases, J lost 5 bases, and 8 bases stayed unmatched. The CDR3 DNA sequence: TGTGCCAGCAGCTCTAGGACAGGGGGACCCCACGAGCAGTACTTC. Its translation: CASSSRTGGPHEQYF. The complete variable domain, with remaining parts taken from reference TRBV7-3 and TRBJ2-7, reads GAGVSQTPSNKVTEKGKYVELRCDPISGHTALYWYRQSLGQGPEFLIYFQGTGAADDSGLPNDRFFAVRPEGSVSTLKIQRTERGDSAVYLCASSSRTGGPHEQYFGPGTRLTVT.

This clone appeared a single time. This rearrangement joins TRBV5-1 to TRBJ2-1; TRBD2 aligns across 9 bases. There are 15 residues in the CDR3. V lost 3 bases and J lost 6; bases outside the gene matches: 7. The germline CDR1 and CDR2 sequences are SGHRS and YFSETQ. The CDR3 loop is CASSWGLADGNEQFF. As DNA, the CDR3 is TGCGCCAGCAGCTGGGGACTAGCAGACGGCAATGAGCAGTTCTTC.

Relative to its sample, this clone is medium-sized. The identical CDR3 is also encoded by other nucleotide sequences in the sample. J is TRBJ2-1 and V is TRBV19, with 11 bases lining up with TRBD2. The CDR3 spans 15 residues. CDR1 is LNHDA, CDR2 SQIVND, per germline (reference sequence). V dropped 4 bases and J dropped 6; count of bases not matched to a gene: 5. CDR3 protein: CASSRLAGGFNEQFF. Written as DNA, the CDR3 is TGTGCCAGTAGTAGGCTAGCGGGAGGTTTCAATGAGCAGTTCTTC. Together with reference TRBV19 and TRBJ2-1, the CDR3 gives the full variable domain: DGGITQSPKYLFRKEGQNVTLSCEQNLNHDAMYWYRQDPGQGLRLIYYSQIVNDFQKGDIAEGYSVSREKKESFPLTVTSAQKNPTAFYLCASSRLAGGFNEQFFGPGTRLTVL.

This chain uses TRBV28 with TRBJ1-1; 7 bases align to TRBD1. Germline values: CDR1 MDHEN, CDR2 SYDVKM. V was pared by 7 bases and J by 5 bases, with 1 base of the junction left unmatched. The CDR3 length is 11 residues. The CDR3 DNA reads as TGTGCCAGCACAGGGGGGACTGAAGCTTTCTTT. This codes for CASTGGTEAFF.

The chain employs TRBV28 and TRBJ2-4; D may be TRBD1 (6 bases). The CDR3 runs to 13 residues. In germline, CDR1 is MDHEN, CDR2 SYDVKM. V was trimmed by 10 bases and J by 15 bases, leaving 25 bases between them. CDR3 loop: CATIDPAGTRWYF. The DNA of the CDR3 is TGTGCCACCATCGATCCGGCAGGGACAAGGTGGTACTTC.

The chain uses TRBV25-1 and TRBJ1-5; D gene unclear. The length of the CDR3 is 13 residues. The V end was cut by 4 bases, the J end by 1 base, with 5 bases between. CDR1 is MGHDK, CDR2 SYGVNS, per germline. The CDR3 DNA is TGTGCCAGCAGTGTAGGGAGCAATCAGCCCCAGCATTTT. This encodes CASSVGSNQPQHF. The full variable domain, completed using reference TRBV25-1 and TRBJ1-5, is EADIYQTPRYLVIGTGKKITLECSQTMGHDKMYWYQQDPGMELHLIHYSYGVNSTEKGDLSSESTVSRIRTEHFPLTLESARPSHTSQYLCASSVGSNQPQHFGDGTRLSIL.

This chain links TRBV27 with TRBJ1-2; D gene ambiguous. V gave up 5 bases and J gave up 2 bases, with 12 bases separating them. Germline V gives CDR1 MNHEY, CDR2 SMNVEV (reference sequence). The CDR3 runs 14 residues. The CDR3 DNA follows: TGTGCCAGCAGTAAGGGCCCGGAGAACTATGGCTACACCTTC. Translated: CASSKGPENYGYTF.

CDR3 amino acids: CASSLSSTPGAFF. The CDR3 DNA reads as TGTGCCAGCAGCTTGAGTTCTACTCCTGGGGCTTTCTTT. The V gene is TRBV5-5, the J gene TRBJ1-1, with no clear D. The germline CDR1 and CDR2 sequences are SGHKS and YYEKEE (reference sequence). Trimming took off 1 base at V and 11 bases at J, with 15 bases between the two ends. CDR3 size: 13 residues.

With respect to this clone: One end of the junction varies from germline; a read error may be responsible. This chain connects TRBV5-4 to TRBJ2-2, with TRBD2 matching 7 bases. The germline CDR1 and CDR2 sequences are SGHNT and YYREEE (reference sequence). This CDR3 is built from 16 residues. The CDR3 loop reads CASSQDTLGGPGELFF. The CDR3 DNA follows: TGCGCCAGCAGCCAAGATACGCTGGGAGGGCCCGGGGAGCTGTTTTTT.